Below are 28 T cell receptor beta chains sequenced from a single sample in a study of T cells in Graves' hyperthyroidism and ophthalmopathy (dated by TCRdb to about 2019). The library was made by multiplex PCR. Sequencing was carried out with an Illumina HiSeq 2000. The TCR beta CDR3 regions were amplified from RNA transcripts. The first round of RT-PCR for the TCR CDR3 was performed with the HTBI primer set and the Qiagen OneStep RT-PCR kit. TCRdb reworked the public reads: Q25 trimming with fastp, MiXCR clone assembly, productive beta chains retained. Identical CDR3 proteins give one entry, which carries the most common genes and DNA. The sample table shows 650,000 to 750,000 distinct CDR3 sequences, and 12% to 15% are seen once. 9.5% to 13% of the sample is held by the ten biggest clonotypes. The sequencing sample was made of blood. The source of these receptors is a woman between 18 and 29 years old with Graves' hyperthyroidism.

This rearrangement joins TRBV20-1 to TRBJ2-7; 7 bases align to TRBD2. The CDR3 is 14 residues long. CDR1 and CDR2 from the germline V gene are DFQATT and SNEGSKA (reference sequence). The V segment lost 0 bases and the J segment 4 bases; nucleotides outside the gene matches: 6. The CDR3 region is CSARDGEGAYEQYF. The CDR3 nucleotides are TGCAGTGCTAGAGACGGGGAGGGAGCTTACGAGCAGTACTTC.

The V gene is TRBV5-1, the J gene TRBJ2-5, with D tentatively TRBD2 (6 bases). Trimming cost V 7 bases and J 3 bases, with 19 bases left between them. Germline V lookup: CDR1 SGHRS, CDR2 YFSETQ. CDR3 size: 15 residues. The CDR3 DNA reads TGCGCCAGCCTTGGCCCCCGAAGGGAGGAAGAGACCCAGTACTTC. The encoded protein is CASLGPRREEETQYF.

The J gene is TRBJ1-5, the V gene TRBV2; TRBD1 is a possible D gene (6 bases). Trimming pared 8 bases from V and 2 bases from J, leaving 13 bases between. The CDR3 is made up of 14 amino acids. CDR1 SNHLY and CDR2 FYNNEI come from the germline V gene. CDR3 in DNA: TGTGCCAGCCGGTACAGGGCCGGCAATCAGCCCCAGCATTTT. Its protein is CASRYRAGNQPQHF.

The chain employs TRBV6-2 or TRBV6-3 and TRBJ2-1; 11 bases map to TRBD1. The CDR3 runs to 17 residues. Germline CDR1 reads MNHEY; CDR2 reads SVGEGT. J lost 6 bases, V lost 6 bases, and 13 bases had no gene match. The CDR3 DNA reads as TGTGCCAGCAGCCAGGAGCAGGACAGGGGGCTCCCCAATGAGCAGTTCTTC. Its translation is CASSQEQDRGLPNEQFF.

This clonotype was seen repeatedly, ten times or more. This chain links TRBV6-2 or TRBV6-3 with TRBJ2-7, with 12 bases matching TRBD2. Germline CDR1 MNHEY, CDR2 SVGEGT. V dropped 6 bases and J dropped 6; count of bases not matched to a gene: 9. This CDR3 region has 15 residues. The CDR3 protein is CASRTLGLAGPEQYF. Here the CDR3 DNA reads TGTGCCAGCAGGACGCTCGGACTAGCGGGACCCGAGCAGTACTTC.

Ten or more counts support this clonotype. The chain links TRBV7-9 to TRBJ2-5; D gene ambiguous. The length of the CDR3 is 13 residues. V lost 3 bases to trimming and J lost 3 bases, with 8 bases between them. Germline CDR1 is SEHNR and CDR2 is FQNEAQ (reference sequence). The chain's CDR3 is CASSFLVEETQYF. In nucleotides, the CDR3 is TGTGCCAGCAGCTTTTTAGTGGAAGAGACCCAGTACTTC.

This clonotype was recorded many times. This chain links TRBV7-2 with TRBJ2-5, with D tentatively TRBD1 or TRBD2 (6 bases each). The CDR3 covers 16 residues. Between the trimmed V and J ends, which lost 5 bases and 4 bases, there was a span of 20 bases. Looked up from germline, CDR1 is SGHTA and CDR2 is FQGNSA. The CDR3 region is CASSLHGGLIGETQYF. The CDR3 DNA reads TGTGCCAGCAGCCTCCATGGGGGGCTAATTGGAGAGACCCAGTACTTC.

The rearrangement joins TRBV15 to TRBJ1-3; a weak D match, TRBD1 (6 bases). From germline, CDR1 is LNHNV and CDR2 YYDKDF (reference sequence). Trimming cost V 0 bases and J 3 bases, with 9 bases left between them. The CDR3 extends over 15 amino acids. CDR3 region: CATSRDQGYGNTIYF. DNA of the CDR3: TGTGCCACCAGCAGAGACCAGGGGTATGGAAACACCATATATTTT.

This clonotype was seen many times. The rearrangement links TRBV20-1 to TRBJ2-3, with 8 bases identical to TRBD2. Germline values: CDR1 DFQATT, CDR2 SNEGSKA (reference sequence). V dropped 3 bases and J dropped 2; count of bases not matched to a gene: 7. This CDR3 is 15 amino acids long. This chain's CDR3 is CSASLAGKNTDTQYF. CDR3 bases: TGCAGTGCTAGCCTAGCGGGCAAAAACACAGATACGCAGTATTTT.

In this sample, this clonotype turned up a few times. The chain couples TRBV19 to TRBJ1-5; maybe TRBD1 (6 bases). The CDR3 contains 16 residues. The V end lost 10 bases, the J end lost 3 bases, and 22 bases lay between the germline ends. Germline lookup yields CDR1 LNHDA and CDR2 SQIVND (reference sequence). The CDR3 DNA is TGTGCCACAACGACAGGTCAGGGCCGGACCAATCAGCCCCAGCATTTT. It encodes CATTTGQGRTNQPQHF.

This clonotype was seen more than once but under ten times. This sequence joins TRBV5-5 and TRBJ2-7; a possible D gene is TRBD2 (6 bases). This CDR3 spans 15 amino acids. V gave up 4 bases and J gave up 3 bases, with 17 bases separating them. CDR1 and CDR2 (germline): SGHKS, YYEKEE (reference sequence). The CDR3 DNA follows: TGTGCCAGCAGCACTAATCGAGCGGGTTACTACGAGCAGTACTTC. Protein sequence: CASSTNRAGYYEQYF. The full variable domain, its missing parts supplied by reference TRBV5-5 and TRBJ2-7, is DAGVTQSPTHLIKTRGQQVTLRCSPISGHKSVSWYQQVLGQGPQFIFQYYEKEERGRGNFPDRFSARQFPNYSSELNVNALLLGDSALYLCASSTNRAGYYEQYFGPGTRLTVT.

At least ten counts were recorded for this clonotype. The chain carries TRBV9 and TRBJ2-7; 10 nucleotides line up with TRBD2. This CDR3 contains 15 residues. The trim removed 4 bases at V and 3 bases at J, leaving 7 bases unmatched. Germline CDR1 is SGDLS and CDR2 is YYNGEE. The CDR3 bases are TGTGCCAGCAGCCCATGGACTAGCGGAGGCTACGAGCAGTACTTC. Residues: CASSPWTSGGYEQYF.

CDR3 sequence reads: CASSTRDVRYNEQFF. CDR3 bases: TGTGCCAGCAGCACCCGGGACGTCAGGTACAATGAGCAGTTCTTC. The chain uses TRBV6-1 and TRBJ2-1; the D gene could be TRBD1 or TRBD2 (5 bases each). This CDR3 has 15 amino acids. V was clipped by 6 bases and J by 4 bases, with 16 bases between them. Germline V gene lookup returns CDR1 MNHNS and CDR2 SASEGT.

A few counts support this clonotype. The J gene is TRBJ2-5, the V gene TRBV5-1; a possible D gene is TRBD1 (6 bases). V lost 0 bases, J lost 3 bases, and 9 bases lay in between. There are 14 residues in the CDR3. CDR1 SGHRS and CDR2 YFSETQ come from the germline V gene. DNA of the CDR3: TGCGCCAGCAGCTTGGAGGACAGAAAAGAGACCCAGTACTTC. As protein: CASSLEDRKETQYF.

The DNA of the CDR3 is TGCGCCAGCAGCCCTAAGGGGAACACCGGGGAGCTGTTTTTT. This sequence encodes CASSPKGNTGELFF. The V call is TRBV4-1, the J call TRBJ2-2; no clear D. Trimming left V 4 bases short and J 1 base short, with 7 bases between. Germline V gives CDR1 MGHRA, CDR2 YSYEKL. CDR3 size: 14 residues.

This clonotype was picked up many times. The chain uses TRBV7-8 and TRBJ2-5; 11 nucleotides line up with TRBD1. The CDR3 is made up of 18 amino acids. Germline CDR1 SGHVS, CDR2 FQNEAQ. Trimming removed 2 bases from V and 1 base from J; junction bases left unmatched: 9. For the CDR3, the DNA is TGTGCCAGCAGCTTATGGGACAGGGGGGCCTATAGCCAAGAGACCCAGTACTTC. Encoded protein: CASSLWDRGAYSQETQYF.

This rearrangement joins TRBV15 to TRBJ2-7, with 9 bases that match TRBD2. Unmatched junction bases numbered 7, after V lost 1 base and J lost 3 bases. The CDR3 length is 16 residues. Germline V gives CDR1 LNHNV, CDR2 YYDKDF (reference sequence). Here the CDR3 DNA reads TGTGCCACCAGCAGAGGTGGGGGACTAGCAGACTACGAGCAGTACTTC. This sequence encodes CATSRGGGLADYEQYF.

V and J are TRBV9 and TRBJ1-2; TRBD1 is a possible D gene (6 bases). V lost 0 bases, J lost 3 bases, and 12 bases lay in between. The length of the CDR3 is 15 residues. Germline V CDR1 and CDR2: SGDLS, YYNGEE. This chain's CDR3 is CASSVVQGLDYGYTF. CDR3 sequence (DNA): TGTGCCAGCAGCGTAGTTCAGGGGCTGGACTATGGCTACACCTTC.

This clonotype was counted a few times. This sequence joins TRBV4-1 and TRBJ1-4, with 10 bases that match TRBD1. V lost 9 bases, J lost 9 bases, and 10 bases stayed unmatched. This CDR3 region has 14 residues. Germline CDR1 MGHRA, CDR2 YSYEKL. DNA of the CDR3: TGCGCCAGTAGAAAGACAGGGGGCGAGCAAAAACTGTTTTTT. The encoded protein is CASRKTGGEQKLFF.

This clonotype has ten or more counts. The chain joins TRBV27 to TRBJ1-3; 7 positions match TRBD1. Germline assignment: CDR1 MNHEY and CDR2 SMNVEV (reference sequence). CDR3 length: 13 amino acids. J lost 8 bases, V lost 6 bases, and 7 bases had no gene match. CDR3: CASSTTGLDTIYF. CDR3 nucleotides: TGTGCCAGCAGCACGACAGGGTTAGACACCATATATTTT.

This clonotype was recorded a few times. This chain joins TRBV4-1 and TRBJ1-6; D possibly corresponds to TRBD1 (5 bases). Germline V gene lookup returns CDR1 MGHRA and CDR2 YSYEKL. The CDR3 is 18 amino acids. Trimming pared 3 bases from V and 2 bases from J, leaving 17 bases between. The CDR3 is CASSHRPGGVPYNSPLHF. CDR3 nucleotide sequence: TGCGCCAGCAGCCATCGCCCGGGGGGGGTGCCCTATAATTCACCCCTCCACTTT.

Many counts were recorded for this clonotype. This chain links TRBV28 with TRBJ2-7; 8 nucleotides agree with TRBD1. The CDR3 loop spans 14 amino acids. Germline V lookup: CDR1 MDHEN, CDR2 SYDVKM. Germline trimming cut 10 bases from V and 3 bases from J; bases unmatched to any gene: 11. The CDR3 DNA reads as TGTGCCATTCAACGCGGGGACAGGCTCTACGAGCAGTACTTC. Translated, it gives CAIQRGDRLYEQYF.

Only a few counts were recorded for this clonotype. The genes are TRBV20-1 and TRBJ2-2; D is possibly TRBD1 (5 bases). Trimming shortened V by 3 bases and J by 1 base, and 9 bases separated the two germline ends. Germline lookup yields CDR1 DFQATT and CDR2 SNEGSKA (reference sequence). The CDR3 totals 14 residues. The CDR3 reads CSARAGQNTGELFF. The CDR3 DNA is TGCAGTGCTAGGGCCGGACAGAACACCGGGGAGCTGTTTTTT.

This chain uses TRBV6-6 with TRBJ1-2, with 8 positions matching TRBD1. The CDR3 totals 16 residues. Germline V CDR1 and CDR2: MNHNY, SVGAGI (reference sequence). The ends lost 0 bases at V and 6 bases at J; junction bases unmatched: 9. The CDR3 nucleotides read TGTGCCAGCAGTTACTCGATGAGGACAGGGTGGGATGGCTACACCTTC. This codes for CASSYSMRTGWDGYTF.

The chain employs TRBV4-1 and TRBJ1-2; D is possibly TRBD1 (5 bases). Trimming stripped 0 bases from V and 7 bases from J, with 9 bases between. CDR3 length: 13 amino acids. The germline CDR1 and CDR2 sequences are MGHRA and YSYEKL. The CDR3 sequence: CASSQDRGVGYTF. CDR3 coding DNA: TGCGCCAGCAGCCAAGATCGGGGGGTTGGCTACACCTTC.

This clonotype was observed a handful of times. The chain couples TRBV27 to TRBJ1-6; a weak D match, TRBD1 (6 bases). CDR3 length: 17 amino acids. With 6 bases removed from V and 0 bases from J, the gap between germline ends came to 15 bases. Germline V gene sequence: CDR1 MNHEY, CDR2 SMNVEV (reference sequence). CDR3 sequence reads: CASSEGPGASYNSPLHF. CDR3 sequence (DNA): TGTGCCAGCAGCGAAGGCCCAGGGGCCTCCTATAATTCACCCCTCCACTTT.

The chain links TRBV2 to TRBJ1-6; no clear D. The CDR3 runs to 13 residues. Between the trimmed V and J ends, which lost 5 bases and 8 bases, there was a span of 10 bases. CDR1 and CDR2 from the germline V gene are SNHLY and FYNNEI. The CDR3 sequence: CASSFKGDSPLHF. CDR3 in DNA: TGTGCCAGCAGTTTTAAAGGAGATTCACCCCTCCACTTT.

The gene calls are TRBV20-1 and TRBJ2-7, with TRBD1 matching 7 bases. The ends lost 3 bases at V and 2 bases at J; junction bases unmatched: 4. This CDR3 has 13 amino acids. Germline values: CDR1 DFQATT, CDR2 SNEGSKA (reference sequence). CDR3 DNA: TGCAGTGCTAGCTCGGGGACAGCCTACGAGCAGTACTTC. This gives the protein CSASSGTAYEQYF.